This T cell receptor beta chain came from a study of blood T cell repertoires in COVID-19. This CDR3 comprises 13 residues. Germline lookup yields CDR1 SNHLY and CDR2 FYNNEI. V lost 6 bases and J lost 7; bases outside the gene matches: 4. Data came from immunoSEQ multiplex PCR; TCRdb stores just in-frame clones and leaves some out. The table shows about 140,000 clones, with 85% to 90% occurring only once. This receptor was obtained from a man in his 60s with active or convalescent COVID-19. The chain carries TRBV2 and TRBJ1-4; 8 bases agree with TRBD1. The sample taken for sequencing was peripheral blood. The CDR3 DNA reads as TGTGCCAGCAGGGACAGGGATGGTGAAAAACTGTTTTTT. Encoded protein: CASRDRDGEKLFF.